These T cell receptor beta chains were read from a single sample in a study of cytomegalovirus exposure and HLA in healthy donors. The protocol was immunoSEQ multiplex PCR, while the TCRdb copy is restricted to in-frame clones and leaves out a portion. In the table there are approximately 75,000 clones, 75% to 85% of which are singletons. Source material: PBMCs. These receptors all come from a man in his sixties or seventies in good health and CMV-seropositive. Both conserved end residues are part of each CDR3. The order of the fields is D gene, V gene, J gene, clone size, CDR3 protein, CDR3 DNA. The D gene is left open where the match is weak. Some rows have no size entry. The others give once, few or many, or a class for an expanded clone.

>TRBD2|TRBV5-4|TRBJ2-1|-
CASYGGAAYNEQFF
TGTGCCAGCTACGGGGGGGCAGCCTACAATGAGCAGTTCTTC
>-|TRBV6-1|TRBJ2-7|few
CASSEPGGGSYEQYF
TGTGCCAGCAGTGAACCTGGCGGAGGGTCCTACGAGCAGTACTTC
>TRBD2|TRBV30|TRBJ2-7|-
CAWALAGEQYF
TGTGCCTGGGCACTAGCGGGGGAGCAGTACTTC
>-|TRBV6-5|TRBJ1-1|-
CASGRGAGTEAFF
TGTGCCAGCGGGAGGGGCGCGGGCACTGAAGCTTTCTTT
>-|TRBV2|TRBJ2-5|once
CASSELAQETQYF
TGTGCCAGCAGTGAACTAGCGCAAGAGACCCAGTACTTC
>-|TRBV7-2|TRBJ2-5|-
CASSPQDSSLYF
TGTGCCAGCAGCCCGCAGGACAGCTCGCTGTACTTC
>TRBD2|TRBV7-9|TRBJ2-1|-
CASSRRTSGNNEQFF
TGTGCCAGCAGCCGTCGGACTAGCGGGAACAATGAGCAGTTCTTC
>TRBD2|TRBV7-9|TRBJ2-1|-
CASSLGLAGGYNEQFF
TGTGCCAGCAGCTTAGGTCTAGCGGGGGGCTACAATGAGCAGTTCTTC
>TRBD1|TRBV2|TRBJ2-7|-
CATHPGQVAEQYF
TGTGCCACCCATCCGGGACAGGTTGCCGAGCAGTACTTC
>-|TRBV2|TRBJ1-1|-
CASSEARFLNTEAFF
TGTGCCAGCAGTGAAGCGAGATTTTTAAACACTGAAGCTTTCTTT
>TRBD1|TRBV5-1|TRBJ2-1|few
CASSPQGQGAYEQFF
TGCGCCAGCAGCCCCCAGGGACAGGGGGCTTATGAGCAGTTCTTC
>-|TRBV6-5|TRBJ1-2|-
CASSYSAGLWYGYTF
TGTGCCAGCAGTTACTCGGCAGGCCTGTGGTATGGCTACACCTTC
>-|TRBV19|TRBJ1-4|-
CASSTYTGAREKLFF
TGTGCCAGTAGTACTTACACTGGAGCGCGTGAAAAACTGTTTTTT
>-|TRBV29-1|TRBJ2-2|-
CSAGGVAGATGELFF
TGCAGCGCCGGTGGGGTGGCAGGGGCCACCGGGGAGCTGTTTTTT
>TRBD2|TRBV5-1|TRBJ2-4|-
CASSPTGGGVAKNIQYF
TGCGCCAGCAGCCCAACCGGCGGGGGGGTCGCCAAAAACATTCAGTACTTC
>TRBD1|TRBV4-1|TRBJ1-4|-
CASRSGTGSNEKLFF
TGCGCCAGCAGGTCCGGGACAGGGTCTAATGAAAAACTGTTTTTT
>TRBD1|TRBV27|TRBJ1-1|once
CASRSRDRGTEAFF
TGTGCCAGCAGGTCCCGGGACAGGGGAACTGAAGCTTTCTTT
>-|TRBV25-1|TRBJ2-1|-
CASSEKGPTYNEQFF
TGTGCCAGCAGTGAAAAGGGGCCCACATACAATGAGCAGTTCTTC
>TRBD1|TRBV6-5|TRBJ2-5|-
CASSYRTGGETQYF
TGTGCCAGCAGTTACCGGACAGGGGGAGAGACCCAGTACTTC
>TRBD1|TRBV6-4|TRBJ2-7|-
CASSGPPGQAYEQYF
TGTGCCAGCAGTGGGCCTCCGGGACAGGCCTACGAGCAGTACTTC
>-|TRBV10-2|TRBJ1-1|-
CASSVQGRNTEAFF
TGCGCCAGCAGTGTGCAGGGTCGGAACACTGAAGCTTTCTTT
>-|TRBV9|TRBJ2-3|-
CASSNGVTDTQYF
TGTGCCAGCAGCAACGGAGTCACAGATACGCAGTATTTT
>-|TRBV9|TRBJ2-7|-
CASSVDLGSYEQYF
TGTGCCAGCAGCGTAGATCTCGGCTCCTACGAGCAGTACTTC
>TRBD1|TRBV15|TRBJ2-7|-
CASKRRQGEEAQYF
TGTGCCAGCAAGAGACGACAGGGGGAGGAGGCGCAGTACTTC
>-|TRBV10-3|TRBJ1-4|-
CAISGAVPVLTTNEKLFF
TGTGCCATCAGTGGGGCAGTCCCCGTTTTAACAACTAATGAAAAACTGTTTTTT
>TRBD1|TRBV18|TRBJ1-2|-
CASSPRGQGYTF
TGTGCCAGCTCACCCAGGGGACAGGGCTACACCTTC
>TRBD1|TRBV4-1|TRBJ2-2|-
CASSPQMTGDTGELFF
TGCGCCAGCAGCCCTCAGATGACAGGGGATACCGGGGAGCTGTTTTTT
>-|TRBV5-1|TRBJ2-7|once
CASSTAHRAGYEQYF
TGCGCCAGCAGCACTGCCCACAGGGCCGGTTACGAGCAGTACTTC
>-|TRBV7-8|TRBJ2-5|-
CASRLGTETQYF
TGTGCCAGCAGGCTAGGAACGGAGACCCAGTACTTC
>TRBD2|TRBV6-1|TRBJ2-3|once
CASTPGLGRDTQYF
TGTGCCAGCACCCCCGGACTAGGGAGAGATACGCAGTATTTT
>-|TRBV7-9|TRBJ2-7|-
CASSLVDSFYEQYF
TGTGCCAGCAGCTTAGTGGACAGCTTTTACGAGCAGTACTTC
>TRBD2|TRBV6-5|TRBJ2-3|-
CASSVAGVGNTQYF
TGTGCCAGCAGTGTAGCGGGAGTCGGAAATACGCAGTATTTT
>-|TRBV27|TRBJ1-5|-
CASTIHRAHHNQPQHF
TGTGCCAGCACAATCCACAGGGCTCATCACAATCAGCCCCAGCATTTT
>TRBD1|TRBV28|TRBJ2-7|-
CASRGQAYEQYF
TGTGCCAGCAGAGGACAGGCCTACGAGCAGTACTTC
>TRBD1|TRBV5-1|TRBJ2-7|-
CASSLGVGQGSYEQYF
TGCGCCAGCAGCTTGGGGGTGGGACAGGGCTCCTACGAGCAGTACTTC
>-|TRBV7-3|TRBJ2-5|-
CASSETASGETQYF
TGTGCCAGCAGCGAAACGGCAAGCGGAGAGACCCAGTACTTC
>TRBD1|TRBV6-5|TRBJ2-1|-
CASSYMGRGPDNEQFF
TGTGCCAGCAGTTACATGGGCAGGGGGCCAGACAATGAGCAGTTCTTC
>-|TRBV9|TRBJ2-6|-
CASSPPGSGANVLTF
TGTGCCAGCAGTCCCCCAGGGTCTGGGGCCAACGTCCTGACTTTC
>-|TRBV10-3|TRBJ2-5|once
CAISEASRETQYF
TGTGCCATCAGTGAAGCGTCAAGGGAGACCCAGTACTTC
>-|TRBV19|TRBJ2-5|-
CASSTGETQYF
TGTGCCAGTAGTACCGGGGAGACCCAGTACTTC
>TRBD1|TRBV7-7|TRBJ2-5|-
CASSSHRGEETQYF
TGTGCTAGCAGCTCACACAGGGGGGAAGAGACCCAGTACTTC
>-|TRBV29-1|TRBJ2-3|-
CSVVLGGVGDTQYF
TGCAGCGTTGTTTTAGGGGGTGTCGGAGATACGCAGTATTTT
>TRBD2|TRBV6-4|TRBJ2-1|-
CASSVTTSGYNEQFF
TGTGCCAGCAGTGTTACGACTAGCGGTTACAATGAGCAGTTCTTC
>-|TRBV5-1|TRBJ1-5|once
CASSSGGFNQPQHF
TGCGCCAGCAGCTCGGGAGGGTTCAATCAGCCCCAGCATTTT
>-|TRBV5-1|TRBJ2-7|-
CASSSQGPSYEQYF
TGCGCCAGCAGCTCTCAGGGCCCTTCCTACGAGCAGTACTTC
>TRBD1|TRBV6-5|TRBJ1-5|once
CASSRQGLGQPQHF
TGTGCCAGCAGCCGACAGGGGTTGGGTCAGCCCCAGCATTTT
>-|TRBV4-2|TRBJ1-1|few
CASSQDTAQREAFF
TGTGCCAGCAGCCAAGATACAGCTCAACGAGAAGCTTTCTTT
>TRBD2|TRBV11-2|TRBJ2-7|-
CASSLLEGGYEQYF
TGTGCCAGCAGCTTATTGGAGGGAGGGTACGAGCAGTACTTC
>TRBD1|TRBV2|TRBJ1-5|-
CASRGTGRNQPQHF
TGTGCCAGCAGAGGGACAGGCCGCAATCAGCCCCAGCATTTT
>TRBD1|TRBV6-1|TRBJ1-2|-
CASSEAAGGNYGYTF
TGTGCCAGCAGTGAAGCGGCAGGGGGCAATTATGGCTACACCTTC
>-|TRBV7-2|TRBJ2-7|-
CASSSGTEQYF
TGTGCCAGCAGCTCAGGTACGGAGCAGTACTTC
>TRBD1|TRBV5-1|TRBJ2-4|-
CASSLRTGGGNIQYF
TGCGCCAGCAGCCTGAGGACAGGGGGGGGAAACATTCAGTACTTC
>TRBD1|TRBV9|TRBJ2-5|-
CASSVVGTGTETQYF
TGTGCCAGCAGCGTAGTGGGGACAGGGACTGAGACCCAGTACTTC
>TRBD1|TRBV9|TRBJ2-5|-
CASSSQGAGETQYF
TGTGCCAGCAGCTCTCAGGGGGCGGGGGAGACCCAGTACTTC
>-|TRBV11-3|TRBJ2-5|-
CASSLAYQETQYF
TGTGCCAGCAGCTTAGCCTACCAAGAGACCCAGTACTTC